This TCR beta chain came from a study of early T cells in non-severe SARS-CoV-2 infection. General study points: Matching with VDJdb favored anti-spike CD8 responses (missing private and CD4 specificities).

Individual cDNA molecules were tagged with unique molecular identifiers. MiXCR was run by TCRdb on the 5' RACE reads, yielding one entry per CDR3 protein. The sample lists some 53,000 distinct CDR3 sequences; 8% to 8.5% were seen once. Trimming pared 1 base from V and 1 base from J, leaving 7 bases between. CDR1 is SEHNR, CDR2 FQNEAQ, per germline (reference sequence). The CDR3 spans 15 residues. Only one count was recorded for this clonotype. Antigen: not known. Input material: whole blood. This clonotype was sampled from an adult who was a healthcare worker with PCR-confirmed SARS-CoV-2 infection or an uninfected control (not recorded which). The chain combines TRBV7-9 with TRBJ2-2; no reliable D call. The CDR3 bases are TGTGCCAGCAGCTTAGGATCAGGGAACACCGGGGAGCTGTTTTTT. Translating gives CASSLGSGNTGELFF.